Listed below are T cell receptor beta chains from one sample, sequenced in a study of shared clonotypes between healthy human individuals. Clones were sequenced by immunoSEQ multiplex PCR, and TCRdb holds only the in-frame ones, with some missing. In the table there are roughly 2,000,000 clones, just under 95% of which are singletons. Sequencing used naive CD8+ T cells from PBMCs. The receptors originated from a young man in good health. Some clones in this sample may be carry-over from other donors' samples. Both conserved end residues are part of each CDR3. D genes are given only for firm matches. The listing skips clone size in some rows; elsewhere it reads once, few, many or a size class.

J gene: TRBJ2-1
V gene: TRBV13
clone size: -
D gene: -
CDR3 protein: CASSLEPGPSYNEQFF
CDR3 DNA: TGTGCCAGCAGCCTAGAACCAGGCCCGTCCTACAATGAGCAGTTCTTC

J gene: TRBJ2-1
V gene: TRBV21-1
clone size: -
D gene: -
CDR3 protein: CASSLLNGTRYNEQFF
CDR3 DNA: TGTGCCAGCAGCCTCTTGAACGGCACCCGTTACAATGAGCAGTTCTTC

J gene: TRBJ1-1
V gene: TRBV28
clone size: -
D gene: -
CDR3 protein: CASRFRNTEAFF
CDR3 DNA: TGTGCCAGCAGGTTCCGGAACACTGAAGCTTTCTTT

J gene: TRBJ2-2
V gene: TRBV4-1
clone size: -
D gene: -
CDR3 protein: CASSQMGSLTGELFF
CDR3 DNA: TGCGCCAGCAGCCAAATGGGTTCTTTGACCGGGGAGCTGTTTTTT

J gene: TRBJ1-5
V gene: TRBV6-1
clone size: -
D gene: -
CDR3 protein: CASSEDGYSNQPQHF
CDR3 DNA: TGTGCCAGCAGTGAAGACGGTTATAGCAATCAGCCCCAGCATTTT

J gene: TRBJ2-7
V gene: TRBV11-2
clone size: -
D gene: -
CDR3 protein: CASSLGAGSYYEQYF
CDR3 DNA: TGTGCCAGCAGCTTAGGTGCGGGATCATACTACGAGCAGTACTTC

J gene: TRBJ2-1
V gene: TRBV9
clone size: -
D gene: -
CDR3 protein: CASSVALGNEQFF
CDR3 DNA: TGTGCCAGCAGCGTAGCTTTGGGTAATGAGCAGTTCTTC

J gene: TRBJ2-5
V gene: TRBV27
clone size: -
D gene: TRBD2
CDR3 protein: CASKASGRVKETQYF
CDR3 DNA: TGTGCCAGCAAAGCTAGCGGGAGGGTAAAAGAGACCCAGTACTTC

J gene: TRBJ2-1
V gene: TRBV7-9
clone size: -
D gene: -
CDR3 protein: CASSLAVDRNEQFF
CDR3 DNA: TGTGCCAGCAGCTTAGCAGTGGATCGGAATGAGCAGTTCTTC

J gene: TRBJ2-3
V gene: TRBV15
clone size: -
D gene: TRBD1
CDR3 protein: CATSSGTDHTDTQYF
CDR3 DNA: TGTGCCACCAGCAGTGGGACAGATCACACAGATACGCAGTATTTT

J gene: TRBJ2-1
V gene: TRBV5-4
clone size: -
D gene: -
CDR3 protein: CASSPDERREQFF
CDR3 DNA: TGTGCCAGCAGCCCCGACGAGCGGAGGGAGCAGTTCTTC

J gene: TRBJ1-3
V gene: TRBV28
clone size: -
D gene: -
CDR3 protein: CASSPDTSSGNTIYF
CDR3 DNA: TGTGCCAGCAGTCCGGACACCTCCTCTGGAAACACCATATATTTT

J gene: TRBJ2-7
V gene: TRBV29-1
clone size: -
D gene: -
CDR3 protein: CSVEDGSGEQYF
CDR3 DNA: TGCAGCGTTGAAGACGGCTCAGGCGAGCAGTACTTC

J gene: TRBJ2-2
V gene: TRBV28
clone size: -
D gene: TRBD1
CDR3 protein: CASSRDRMNTGELFF
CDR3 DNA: TGTGCCAGCAGTCGGGACAGGATGAACACCGGGGAGCTGTTTTTT

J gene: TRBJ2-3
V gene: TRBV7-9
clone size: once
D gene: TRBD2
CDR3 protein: CASSLGELAGVSDTQYF
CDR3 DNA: TGTGCCAGCAGCTTAGGGGAACTAGCGGGAGTTTCAGATACGCAGTATTTT

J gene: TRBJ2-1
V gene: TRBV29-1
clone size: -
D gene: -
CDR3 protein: CSARGQRLTTSSYNEQFF
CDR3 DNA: TGCAGCGCGAGAGGACAAAGATTAACCACGTCATCCTACAATGAGCAGTTCTTC

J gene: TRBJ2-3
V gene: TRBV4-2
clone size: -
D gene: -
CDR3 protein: CASSRRGDTQYF
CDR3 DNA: TGTGCCAGCAGCCGGAGGGGTGATACGCAGTATTTT

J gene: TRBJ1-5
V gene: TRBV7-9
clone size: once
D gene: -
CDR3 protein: CASSPGVQENQPQHF
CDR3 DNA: TGTGCCAGCAGCCCAGGGGTACAAGAAAATCAGCCCCAGCATTTT

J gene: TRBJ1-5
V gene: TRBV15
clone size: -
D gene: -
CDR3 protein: CATSRDLPRRGNQPQHF
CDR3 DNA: TGTGCCACCAGCAGAGATCTTCCCCGGAGGGGGAATCAGCCCCAGCATTTT

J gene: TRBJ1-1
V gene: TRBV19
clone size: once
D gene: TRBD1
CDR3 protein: CASTRDRADTEAFF
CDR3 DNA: TGTGCCAGTACTAGGGACAGGGCGGACACTGAAGCTTTCTTT

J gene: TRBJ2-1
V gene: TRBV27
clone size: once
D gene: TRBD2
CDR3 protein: CASSSRTSGRARGFLWNEQFF
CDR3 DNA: TGTGCCAGCAGTTCACGGACTAGCGGGAGGGCCCGGGGTTTTTTGTGGAATGAGCAGTTCTTC

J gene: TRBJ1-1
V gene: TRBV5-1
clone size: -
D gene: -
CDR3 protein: CASSGPTASGTEAFF
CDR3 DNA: TGCGCCAGCAGCGGGCCCACGGCGAGTGGGACTGAAGCTTTCTTT